Listed below are T cell receptor beta chains from one sample, sequenced in a study of T cell responses to AZD1222 COVID-19 vaccine. The data were produced by immunoSEQ multiplex PCR, yet TCRdb's version contains in-frame clones alone and is incomplete. This sample has roughly 150,000 clones, with roughly 90% found just once. This specimen consisted of peripheral blood, obtained on day 0 of AZD1222 vaccination. These receptors were obtained from an adult in good health. Both conserved end residues are part of each CDR3. Each record gives: J gene, clone size, V gene, CDR3 protein. Where a row states a size, it is once, few, many or the class of an expanded clone; other rows omit it.

>TRBJ1-2|NA|TRBV5-1
CASSLEGRVSGYTF
>TRBJ1-1|NA|TRBV14
CASSDSQGTEAFF
>TRBJ1-4|NA|TRBV5-1
CASSLGGTAPTNEKLFF
>TRBJ2-7|NA|TRBV2
CASSEGQGGREQYF
>TRBJ1-2|NA|TRBV27
CASSLQSAGASGYTF
>TRBJ2-2|NA|TRBV6-5
CASYRNTGELFF
>TRBJ2-7|few|TRBV9
CASSVELAGDIYF
>TRBJ1-2|NA|TRBV7-9
CASSLGSEWQGYGYTF
>TRBJ2-3|NA|TRBV7-8
CASSPSPYSTDTQYF
>TRBJ2-5|NA|TRBV5-6
CASSRGWGGETQYF
>TRBJ2-7|few|TRBV10-3
CAISGDRGPYEQYF
>TRBJ1-4|many|TRBV29-1
CSVQGTGLEKLFF
>TRBJ1-1|NA|TRBV2
CASSLQRTTLNTEAFF
>TRBJ1-1|NA|TRBV19
CASSRPGRGTEAFF
>TRBJ1-3|NA|TRBV4-1
CASSQDGNTIYF
>TRBJ1-1|NA|TRBV6-5
CASSTHRGNTEAFF
>TRBJ1-1|NA|TRBV2
CASSEAGVTTEAFF
>TRBJ1-1|NA|TRBV5-1
CASSLVGLNTEAFF
>TRBJ1-2|NA|TRBV2
CASSVDRGYGYTF
>TRBJ2-2|NA|TRBV11-2
CASSLSAGVGGELFF
>TRBJ2-3|NA|TRBV11-1
CASRFVVPDTQYF
>TRBJ1-1|NA|TRBV6-2/TRBV6-3
CASSYSGQGTEAFF
>TRBJ1-2|once|TRBV15
CATSRDRGSNPYGYTF
>TRBJ1-2|NA|TRBV30
CAQGRPSYGYTF
>TRBJ1-5|once|TRBV30
CAWSTFGQGGQPQHF
>TRBJ1-2|NA|TRBV5-4
CASSQTGDYGYTF
>TRBJ1-5|NA|TRBV7-6
CASSPAQGDQPQHF
>TRBJ1-1|NA|TRBV19
CASSIEDRANTEAFF
>TRBJ2-6|many|TRBV6-1
CASSEGTGGANVLTF
>TRBJ2-5|NA|TRBV5-1
CASSSQGLQETQYF
>TRBJ2-5|NA|TRBV6-1
CASSDLYLGETQYF
>TRBJ1-2|NA|TRBV9
CASSVVGGNYGYTF
>TRBJ1-1|once|TRBV21-1
CASHEARGRLNTEAFF
>TRBJ1-1|NA|TRBV2
CASIANMRGTEAFF
>TRBJ2-6|NA|TRBV20-1
CSASLASGANVLTF
>TRBJ1-1|NA|TRBV18
CASSRGTTHTEAFF
>TRBJ2-7|NA|TRBV9
CASSVILAGGEQYF
>TRBJ1-3|NA|TRBV11-2
CASSSISSGNTIYF
>TRBJ2-1|NA|TRBV19
CASSIPSAYRRGGYNEQFF
>TRBJ2-4|NA|TRBV11-2
CASSPPLGPNIQYF
>TRBJ2-3|NA|TRBV9
CASSPEGLGGRTTDTQYF
>TRBJ2-1|NA|TRBV12-5
CASSLRLVHEQFF
>TRBJ2-7|once|TRBV3-1/TRBV3-2
CASSQDSGPEQYF
>TRBJ1-1|NA|TRBV29-1
CSVGDRVGTEAFF
>TRBJ2-7|NA|TRBV6-6
CASSDYSYEQYF
>TRBJ2-2|NA|TRBV11-3
CASRDRNTGELFF
>TRBJ1-2|once|TRBV2
CACIGQQSYGYTF
>TRBJ1-6|NA|TRBV5-8
CASSLAGRLSSPLHF
>TRBJ1-3|NA|TRBV14
CASSTPRSYTIYF
>TRBJ1-2|NA|TRBV7-9
CASSSTGSVDYGYTF
>TRBJ1-2|NA|TRBV7-2
CASSPRYNYGYTF
>TRBJ2-6|NA|TRBV30
CAWDGANVLTF
>TRBJ1-2|NA|TRBV6-1
CASSVSPGTVVFGYTF
>TRBJ1-5|NA|TRBV19
CASSDTGSGQPQHF
>TRBJ2-7|NA|TRBV11-2
CASSLEAVGEQYF
>TRBJ2-3|NA|TRBV18
CASSPPGGEDTQYF
>TRBJ1-1|NA|TRBV15
CATSRDRDRMFAEAFF
>TRBJ2-7|NA|TRBV7-9
CASSLGGVTYEQYF
>TRBJ1-6|NA|TRBV20-1
CSASAGQRNSPLHF
>TRBJ2-1|once|TRBV24-1
CATTPRVRCNEQFF